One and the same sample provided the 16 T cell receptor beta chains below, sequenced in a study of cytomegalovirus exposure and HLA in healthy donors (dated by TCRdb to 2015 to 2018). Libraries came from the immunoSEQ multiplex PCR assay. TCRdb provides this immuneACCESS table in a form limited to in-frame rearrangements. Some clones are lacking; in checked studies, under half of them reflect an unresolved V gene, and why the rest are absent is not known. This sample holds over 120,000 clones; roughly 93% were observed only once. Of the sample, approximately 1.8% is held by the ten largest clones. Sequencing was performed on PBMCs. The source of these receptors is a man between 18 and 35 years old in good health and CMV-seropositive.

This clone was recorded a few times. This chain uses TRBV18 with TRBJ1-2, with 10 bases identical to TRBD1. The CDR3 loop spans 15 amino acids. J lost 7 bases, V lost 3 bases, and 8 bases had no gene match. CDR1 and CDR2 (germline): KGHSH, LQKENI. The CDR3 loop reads CASSPRGQGLSGYTF. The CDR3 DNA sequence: TGTGCCAGCTCACCGAGGGGACAGGGGCTGAGTGGCTACACCTTC.

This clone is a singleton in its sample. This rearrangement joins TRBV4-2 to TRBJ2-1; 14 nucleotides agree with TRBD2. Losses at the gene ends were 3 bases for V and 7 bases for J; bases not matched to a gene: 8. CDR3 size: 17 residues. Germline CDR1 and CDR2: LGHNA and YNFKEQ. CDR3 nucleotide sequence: TGTGCCAGCAGCCAGGATGGGACTAGCGGGAGATTAAATGAGCAGTTCTTC. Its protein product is CASSQDGTSGRLNEQFF.

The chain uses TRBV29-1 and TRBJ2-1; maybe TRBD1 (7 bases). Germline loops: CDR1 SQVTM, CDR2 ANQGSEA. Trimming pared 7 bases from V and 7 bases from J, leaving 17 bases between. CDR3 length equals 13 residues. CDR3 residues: CSAVAAGGNEQFF. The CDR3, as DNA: TGCAGCGCTGTAGCGGCAGGGGGGAATGAGCAGTTCTTC.

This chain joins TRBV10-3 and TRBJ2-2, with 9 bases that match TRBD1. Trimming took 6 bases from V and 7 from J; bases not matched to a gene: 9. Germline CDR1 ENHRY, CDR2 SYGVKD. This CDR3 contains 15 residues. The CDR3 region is CAISPLDRGFGELFF. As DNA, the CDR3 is TGTGCCATCAGCCCGTTGGACAGGGGTTTCGGGGAGCTGTTTTTT.

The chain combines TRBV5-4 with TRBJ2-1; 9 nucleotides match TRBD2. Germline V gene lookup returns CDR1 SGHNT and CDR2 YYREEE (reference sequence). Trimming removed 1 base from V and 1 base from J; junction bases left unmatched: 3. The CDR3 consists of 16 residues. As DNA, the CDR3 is TGTGCCAGCAGCTTGTACGGACTAGCGTCCTACAATGAGCAGTTCTTC. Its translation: CASSLYGLASYNEQFF. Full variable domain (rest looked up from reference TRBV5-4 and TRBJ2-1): ETGVTQSPTHLIKTRGQQVTLRCSSQSGHNTVSWYQQALGQGPQFIFQYYREEENGRGNFPPRFSGLQFPNYSSELNVNALELDDSALYLCASSLYGLASYNEQFFGPGTRLTVL.

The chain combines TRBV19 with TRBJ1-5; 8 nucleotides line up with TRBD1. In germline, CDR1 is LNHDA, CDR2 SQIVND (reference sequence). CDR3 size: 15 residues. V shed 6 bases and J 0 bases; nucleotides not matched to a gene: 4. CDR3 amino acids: CASRKTGDSNQPQHF. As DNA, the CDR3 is TGTGCCAGTAGGAAGACAGGGGATAGCAATCAGCCCCAGCATTTT. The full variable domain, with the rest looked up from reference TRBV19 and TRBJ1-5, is DGGITQSPKYLFRKEGQNVTLSCEQNLNHDAMYWYRQDPGQGLRLIYYSQIVNDFQKGDIAEGYSVSREKKESFPLTVTSAQKNPTAFYLCASRKTGDSNQPQHFGDGTRLSIL.

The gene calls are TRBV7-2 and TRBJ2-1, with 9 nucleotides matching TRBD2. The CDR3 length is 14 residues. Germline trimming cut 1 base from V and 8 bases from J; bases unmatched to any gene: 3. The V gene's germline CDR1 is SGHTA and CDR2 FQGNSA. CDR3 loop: CASSLVASGDEQFF. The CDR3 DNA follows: TGTGCCAGCAGCTTAGTGGCTAGCGGGGATGAGCAGTTCTTC.

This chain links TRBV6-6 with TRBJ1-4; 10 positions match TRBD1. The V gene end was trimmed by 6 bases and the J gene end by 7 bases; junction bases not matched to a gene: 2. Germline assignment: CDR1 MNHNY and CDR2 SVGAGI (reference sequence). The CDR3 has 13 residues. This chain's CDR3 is CASSRDRGEKLFF. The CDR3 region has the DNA TGTGCCAGCAGCCGGGACAGGGGTGAAAAACTGTTTTTT.

The CDR3 DNA is TGCGCCAGCAGCTTAATGGCCGGGACTAGCGGGAGAGGGTATGGCGAGCAGTACTTC. Its translation: CASSLMAGTSGRGYGEQYF. This chain joins TRBV5-1 and TRBJ2-7, with TRBD2 matching over 14 bases. The V and J ends lost 2 bases and 6 bases, in that order; junction bases with no gene match: 16. The CDR3 loop spans 19 amino acids. Germline V gives CDR1 SGHRS, CDR2 YFSETQ.

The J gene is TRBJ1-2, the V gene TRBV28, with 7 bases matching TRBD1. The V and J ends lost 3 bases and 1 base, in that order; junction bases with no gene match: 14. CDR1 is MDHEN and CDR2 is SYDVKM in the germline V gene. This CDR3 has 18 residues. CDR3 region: CASSLHPGQPNYNYGYTF. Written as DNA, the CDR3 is TGTGCCAGCAGTTTGCATCCGGGACAGCCCAACTATAACTATGGCTACACCTTC.

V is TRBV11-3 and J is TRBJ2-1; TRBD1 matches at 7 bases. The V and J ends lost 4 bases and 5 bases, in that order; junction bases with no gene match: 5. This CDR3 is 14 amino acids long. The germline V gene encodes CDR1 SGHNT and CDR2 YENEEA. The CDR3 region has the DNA TGTGCCAGCAGCTCGGACAGGTCCCACAATGAGCAGTTCTTC. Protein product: CASSSDRSHNEQFF.

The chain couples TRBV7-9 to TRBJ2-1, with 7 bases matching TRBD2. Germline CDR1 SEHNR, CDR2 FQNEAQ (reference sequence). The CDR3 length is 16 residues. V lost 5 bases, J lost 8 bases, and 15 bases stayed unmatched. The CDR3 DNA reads TGTGCCAGCAGCCCAAGGGCCACAGAGCGGGGTCATGAGCAGTTCTTC. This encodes CASSPRATERGHEQFF.

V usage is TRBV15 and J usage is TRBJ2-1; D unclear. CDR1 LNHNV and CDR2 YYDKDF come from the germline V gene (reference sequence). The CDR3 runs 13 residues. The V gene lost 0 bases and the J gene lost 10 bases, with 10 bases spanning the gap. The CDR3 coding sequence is TGTGCCACCAGCAGAGATCCCCTTCCGGAGCAGTTCTTC. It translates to CATSRDPLPEQFF.

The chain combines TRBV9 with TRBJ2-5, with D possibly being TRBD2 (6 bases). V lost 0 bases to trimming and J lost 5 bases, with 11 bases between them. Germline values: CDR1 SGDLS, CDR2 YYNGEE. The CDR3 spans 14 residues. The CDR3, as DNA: TGTGCCAGCAGCGTAGCGGCGGGACGGGAGACCCAGTACTTC. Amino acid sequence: CASSVAAGRETQYF.

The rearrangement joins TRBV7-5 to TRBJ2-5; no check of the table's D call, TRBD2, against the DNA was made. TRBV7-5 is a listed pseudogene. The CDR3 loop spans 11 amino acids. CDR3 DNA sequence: TGTGTCAGAAGCCTTCAAGAGACCCAGTACTTC. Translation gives CVRSLQETQYF.

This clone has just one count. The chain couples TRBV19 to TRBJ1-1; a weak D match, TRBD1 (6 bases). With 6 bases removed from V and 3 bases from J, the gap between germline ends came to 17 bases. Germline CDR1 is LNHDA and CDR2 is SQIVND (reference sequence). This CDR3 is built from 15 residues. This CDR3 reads CASRPYGRGHTEAFF. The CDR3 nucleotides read TGTGCCAGTAGACCCTACGGCAGGGGACACACTGAAGCTTTCTTT. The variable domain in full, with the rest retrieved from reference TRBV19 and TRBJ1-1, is DGGITQSPKYLFRKEGQNVTLSCEQNLNHDAMYWYRQDPGQGLRLIYYSQIVNDFQKGDIAEGYSVSREKKESFPLTVTSAQKNPTAFYLCASRPYGRGHTEAFFGQGTRLTVV.